Listed below are T cell receptor beta chains from one sample, sequenced in a study of blood T cell repertoires in COVID-19. Produced via immunoSEQ multiplex PCR; TCRdb's table is partial and in-frame only. The table lists around 310,000 clones, 90% of them singletons. Input material: peripheral blood. Source of these receptors: a middle-aged woman with COVID-19, enrolled during active disease. Each CDR3 is given with its conserved first and last residue. Fields, in order: V gene, J gene, clone size, D gene, CDR3 protein, CDR3 DNA. D genes are given only for firm matches. Clone sizes are given selectively: once, few, many, or a class where the clone is expanded.

TRBV27	TRBJ2-5	.	.	CASSLLEGGETQYF	TGTGCCAGCAGTTTATTGGAGGGAGGTGAGACCCAGTACTTC
TRBV18	TRBJ1-1	.	.	CASSPRRGTEAFF	TGTGCCAGCTCACCTCGCAGAGGCACTGAAGCTTTCTTT
TRBV6-5	TRBJ1-6	few	.	CASRGGLNSPLHF	TGTGCCAGCAGGGGGGGGCTAAATTCACCCCTCCACTTT
TRBV6-5	TRBJ1-2	.	.	CASSPMGGRDGYTF	TGTGCCAGCAGTCCCATGGGGGGGCGAGATGGCTACACCTTC
TRBV6-2/TRBV6-3	TRBJ1-1	.	.	CASSYLGPGGEAFF	TGTGCCAGCAGTTACTTGGGACCCGGGGGAGAAGCTTTCTTT
TRBV7-2	TRBJ1-4	.	.	CASSSLPGGGEKLFF	TGTGCCAGCAGCTCCTTGCCAGGTGGGGGGGAAAAACTGTTTTTT
TRBV6-6	TRBJ2-7	.	.	CASSYGPLSPYEQYF	TGTGCCAGCAGCTACGGCCCTCTTAGCCCCTACGAGCAGTACTTC
TRBV6-5	TRBJ2-7	.	TRBD1	CATGKGAAGYEQYF	TGTGCCACCGGGAAGGGGGCCGCTGGCTACGAGCAGTACTTC
TRBV4-1	TRBJ1-4	.	.	CASSPAGRDGEKLFF	TGCGCCAGCAGCCCCGCTGGGAGGGACGGCGAAAAACTGTTTTTT
TRBV5-1	TRBJ2-7	once	TRBD1	CASSLDRTGSYEQYF	TGCGCCAGCAGCTTGGATAGGACAGGCTCCTACGAGCAGTACTTC
TRBV28	TRBJ2-7	.	TRBD1	CASSWDRETLEQYF	TGTGCCAGCAGTTGGGACAGGGAGACCCTCGAGCAGTACTTC
TRBV3-1/TRBV3-2	TRBJ2-1	.	.	CASSQETTGFGYNEQFF	TGTGCCAGCAGCCAAGAAACCACAGGGTTTGGATACAATGAGCAGTTCTTC
TRBV7-9	TRBJ1-4	.	.	CASSPSGLGEKLFF	TGTGCCAGCAGCCCCTCCGGACTGGGTGAAAAACTGTTTTTT
TRBV2	TRBJ1-1	.	.	CASSAGKVNTEAFF	TGTGCCAGCAGTGCAGGAAAGGTAAACACTGAAGCTTTCTTT